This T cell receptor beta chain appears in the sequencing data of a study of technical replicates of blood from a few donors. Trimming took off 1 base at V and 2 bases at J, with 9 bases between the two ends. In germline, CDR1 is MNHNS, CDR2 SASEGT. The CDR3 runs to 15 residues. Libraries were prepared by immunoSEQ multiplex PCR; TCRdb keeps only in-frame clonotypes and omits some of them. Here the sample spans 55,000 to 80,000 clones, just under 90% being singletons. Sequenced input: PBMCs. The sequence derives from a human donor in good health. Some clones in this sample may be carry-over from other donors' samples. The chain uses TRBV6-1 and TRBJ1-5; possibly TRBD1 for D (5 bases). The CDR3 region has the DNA TGTGCCAGCAGTGAAGGGACAAGAGGCAATCAGCCCCAGCATTTT. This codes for CASSEGTRGNQPQHF.